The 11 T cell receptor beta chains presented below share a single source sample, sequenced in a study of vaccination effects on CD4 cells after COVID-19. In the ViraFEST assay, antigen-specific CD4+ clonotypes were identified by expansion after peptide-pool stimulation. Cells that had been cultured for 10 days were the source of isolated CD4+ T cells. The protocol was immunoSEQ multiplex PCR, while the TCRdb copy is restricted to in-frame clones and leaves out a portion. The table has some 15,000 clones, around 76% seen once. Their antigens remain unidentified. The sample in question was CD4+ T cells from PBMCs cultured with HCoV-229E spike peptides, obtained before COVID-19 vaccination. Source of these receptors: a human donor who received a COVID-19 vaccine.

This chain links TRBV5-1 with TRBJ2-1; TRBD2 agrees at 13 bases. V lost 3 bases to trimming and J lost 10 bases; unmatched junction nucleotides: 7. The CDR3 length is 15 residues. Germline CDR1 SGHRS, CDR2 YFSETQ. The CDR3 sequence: CASSWGLAGTREQFF. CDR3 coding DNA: TGCGCCAGCAGCTGGGGACTAGCGGGAACCCGCGAGCAGTTCTTC. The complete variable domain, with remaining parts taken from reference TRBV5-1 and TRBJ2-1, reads KAGVTQTPRYLIKTRGQQVTLSCSPISGHRSVSWYQQTPGQGLQFLFEYFSETQRNKGNFPGRFSGRQFSNSRSEMNVSTLELGDSALYLCASSWGLAGTREQFFGPGTRLTVL.

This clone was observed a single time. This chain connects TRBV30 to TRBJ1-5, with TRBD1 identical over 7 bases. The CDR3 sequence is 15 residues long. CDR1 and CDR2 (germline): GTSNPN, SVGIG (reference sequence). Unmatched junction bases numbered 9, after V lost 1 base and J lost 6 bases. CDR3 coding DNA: TGTGCCTGGAGTGCATTAGGTACAGGGGCTCAGCCCCAGCATTTT. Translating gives CAWSALGTGAQPQHF.

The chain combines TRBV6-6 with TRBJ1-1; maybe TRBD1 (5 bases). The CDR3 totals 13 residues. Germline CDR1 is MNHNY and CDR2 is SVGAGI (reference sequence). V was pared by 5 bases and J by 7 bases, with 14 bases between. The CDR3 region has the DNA TGTGCCAGCAGTGACCGCCGGGACTTTGAAGCTTTCTTT. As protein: CASSDRRDFEAFF.

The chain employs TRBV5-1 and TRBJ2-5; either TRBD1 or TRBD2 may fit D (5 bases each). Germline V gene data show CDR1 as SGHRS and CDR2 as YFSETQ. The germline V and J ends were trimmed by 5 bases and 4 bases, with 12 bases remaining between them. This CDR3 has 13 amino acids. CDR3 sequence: CASSIGTGETQYF. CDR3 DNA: TGCGCCAGCAGTATCGGGACGGGAGAGACCCAGTACTTC.

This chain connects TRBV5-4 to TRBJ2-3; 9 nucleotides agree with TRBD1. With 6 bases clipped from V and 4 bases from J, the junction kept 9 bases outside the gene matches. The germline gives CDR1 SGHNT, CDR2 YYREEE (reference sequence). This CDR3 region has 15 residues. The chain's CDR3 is CASKAGQGTPDTQYF. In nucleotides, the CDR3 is TGTGCCAGCAAGGCTGGACAGGGGACCCCAGATACGCAGTATTTT.

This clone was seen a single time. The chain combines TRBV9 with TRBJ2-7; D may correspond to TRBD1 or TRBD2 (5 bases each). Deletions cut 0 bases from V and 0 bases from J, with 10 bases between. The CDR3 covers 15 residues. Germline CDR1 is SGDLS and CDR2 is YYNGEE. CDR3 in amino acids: CASSVDWGTSYEQYF. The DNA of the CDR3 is TGTGCCAGCAGCGTAGATTGGGGGACCTCCTACGAGCAGTACTTC.

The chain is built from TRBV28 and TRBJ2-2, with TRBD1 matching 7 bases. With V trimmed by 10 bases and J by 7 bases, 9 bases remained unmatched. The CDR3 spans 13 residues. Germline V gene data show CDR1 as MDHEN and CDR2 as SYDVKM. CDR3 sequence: CAIPGQPYGELFF. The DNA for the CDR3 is TGTGCCATCCCGGGACAGCCCTACGGGGAGCTGTTTTTT.

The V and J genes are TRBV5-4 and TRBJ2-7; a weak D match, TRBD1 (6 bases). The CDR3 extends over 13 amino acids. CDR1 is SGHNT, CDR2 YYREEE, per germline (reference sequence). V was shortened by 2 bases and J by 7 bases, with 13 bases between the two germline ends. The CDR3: CASSLKDRGEQYF. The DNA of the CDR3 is TGTGCCAGCAGCTTAAAGGACAGAGGGGAGCAGTACTTC.

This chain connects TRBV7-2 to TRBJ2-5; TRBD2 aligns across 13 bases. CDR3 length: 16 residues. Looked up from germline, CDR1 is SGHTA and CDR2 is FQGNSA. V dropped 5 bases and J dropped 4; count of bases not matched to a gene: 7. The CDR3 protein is CASSRRTSGGGETQYF. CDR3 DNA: TGTGCCAGCAGCCGCCGGACTAGCGGGGGAGGAGAGACCCAGTACTTC.

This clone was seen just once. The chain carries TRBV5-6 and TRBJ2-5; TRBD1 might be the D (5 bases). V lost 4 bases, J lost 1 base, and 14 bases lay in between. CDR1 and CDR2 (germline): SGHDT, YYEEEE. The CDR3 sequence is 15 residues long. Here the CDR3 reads CASSLPRGLQETQYF. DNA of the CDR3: TGTGCCAGCAGCCTACCTAGGGGTCTCCAAGAGACCCAGTACTTC.

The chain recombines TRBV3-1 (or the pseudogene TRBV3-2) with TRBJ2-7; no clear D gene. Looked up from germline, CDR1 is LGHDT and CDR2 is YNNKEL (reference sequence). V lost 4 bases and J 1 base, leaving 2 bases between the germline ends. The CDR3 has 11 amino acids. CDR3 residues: CASSLSYEQYF. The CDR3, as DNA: TGTGCCAGCAGCCTTTCCTACGAGCAGTACTTC.